One sample yielded the 26 T cell receptor beta chains listed below, sequenced in a study of blood T cell repertoires in COVID-19. Generated by immunoSEQ multiplex PCR, the TCRdb table keeps only in-frame clones and is missing some. This sample carries around 65,000 clones, roughly 80% of them seen once, and the ten largest clones take more than 15%. Material: peripheral blood. The receptors originated from a man between 60 and 70 years old with acute or convalescent COVID-19.

The chain uses TRBV5-1 and TRBJ1-1, with D hard to call. Between the trimmed V and J ends, which lost 0 bases and 4 bases, there was a span of 10 bases. The CDR3 runs 14 residues. Germline V CDR1 and CDR2: SGHRS, YFSETQ. The CDR3 nucleotides are TGCGCCAGCAGCTTGGCGGTAGAGGGCACTGAAGCTTTCTTT. Its protein is CASSLAVEGTEAFF. Using reference TRBV5-1 and TRBJ1-1 for the parts outside the CDR3, the full variable domain is KAGVTQTPRYLIKTRGQQVTLSCSPISGHRSVSWYQQTPGQGLQFLFEYFSETQRNKGNFPGRFSGRQFSNSRSEMNVSTLELGDSALYLCASSLAVEGTEAFFGQGTRLTVV.

The J gene is TRBJ2-7, the V gene TRBV5-8, with 8 bases lining up with TRBD2. V gave up 3 bases and J gave up 6 bases; unmatched junction bases: 2. Germline CDR1 is SGHTS and CDR2 is YDEGEE. The CDR3 extends over 12 amino acids. The CDR3 sequence is CASSSGGLEQYF. In nucleotides, the CDR3 is TGTGCCAGCAGCTCGGGGGGGCTCGAGCAGTACTTC. Full variable domain (remainder filled in from reference TRBV5-8 and TRBJ2-7): EAGVTQSPTHLIKTRGQQATLRCSPISGHTSVYWYQQALGLGLQFLLWYDEGEERNRGNFPPRFSGRQFPNYSSELNVNALELEDSALYLCASSSGGLEQYFGPGTRLTVT.

The rearrangement links TRBV10-3 to TRBJ1-1; possibly TRBD1 for D (5 bases). Germline-derived CDR1 and CDR2 are ENHRY and SYGVKD. Trimming shortened V by 6 bases and J by 1 base, and 12 bases separated the two germline ends. There are 14 residues in the CDR3. The CDR3 nucleotides read TGTGCCATCAGAAATGACAGAGAGAACACTGAAGCTTTCTTT. Amino acids: CAIRNDRENTEAFF.

The J gene is TRBJ2-7, the V gene TRBV11-2; perhaps TRBD1 as D (5 bases). In germline, CDR1 is SGHAT, CDR2 FQNNGV. The CDR3 covers 15 residues. V lost 5 bases and J 9 bases, leaving 23 bases between the germline ends. Here the CDR3 DNA reads TGTGCCAGCAGCCCCGCCGCTGGGCAGGGTCTTTCGCAGTACTTC. Translated, it gives CASSPAAGQGLSQYF.

This clone occurred once. V and J are TRBV7-9 and TRBJ1-2, with D maybe TRBD1 (6 bases). V shed 10 bases and J shed 4 bases, with 16 bases lying between them. CDR1 is SEHNR and CDR2 is FQNEAQ in the germline V gene (reference sequence). The CDR3 runs 13 residues. The CDR3 sequence is CATRTGQSYGYTF. CDR3 bases: TGTGCCACCAGAACAGGGCAGTCCTATGGCTACACCTTC. The full variable domain, rest sourced from reference TRBV7-9 and TRBJ1-2, is DTGVSQNPRHKITKRGQNVTFRCDPISEHNRLYWYRQTLGQGPEFLTYFQNEAQLEKSRLLSDRFSAERPKGSFSTLEIQRTEQGDSAMYLCATRTGQSYGYTFGSGTRLTVV.

The CDR3 coding sequence is TGTGCCAGCAGCTTGGTCGCAGGGCCGAACACTGAAGCTTTCTTT. It translates to CASSLVAGPNTEAFF. The chain recombines TRBV5-5 with TRBJ1-1; TRBD1 is a possible D gene (5 bases). Germline-derived CDR1 and CDR2 are SGHKS and YYEKEE (reference sequence). The CDR3 totals 15 residues. V lost 0 bases and J 1 base, leaving 10 bases between the germline ends.

This clone was detected only once. The J gene is TRBJ1-5, the V gene TRBV25-1; TRBD1 matches 8 bases. There are 15 residues in the CDR3. The V gene end was trimmed by 1 base and the J gene end by 7 bases; junction bases not matched to a gene: 6. Germline V gene data show CDR1 as MGHDK and CDR2 as SYGVNS. In nucleotides, the CDR3 is TGTGCCAGCAGTGAATTGGACAGGGAAGAACAGCCCCAGCATTTT. Translation: CASSELDREEQPQHF.

The rearrangement joins TRBV3-1 (or the pseudogene TRBV3-2) to TRBJ1-3; 7 bases are shared with TRBD1. Germline CDR1 and CDR2: LGHDT and YNNKEL (reference sequence). This CDR3 comprises 13 residues. V shed 3 bases, J shed 7 bases, and the junction held 3 bases outside the gene matches. CDR3 coding DNA: TGTGCCAGCAGCCAGACAGGGTTCAACACCATATATTTT. Translating gives CASSQTGFNTIYF.

Judged by abundance, this clone is medium-sized. The rearrangement joins TRBV6-4 to TRBJ2-2; TRBD1 might be the D (5 bases). This CDR3 is built from 16 residues. Per the germline V gene, CDR1 is MRHNA and CDR2 is SNTAGT. The V end was cut by 11 bases, the J end by 1 base, with 20 bases between. The CDR3 is CAGIPGPDRNTGELFF. The CDR3 DNA reads TGTGCCGGCATCCCCGGACCAGACAGGAACACCGGGGAGCTGTTTTTT.

The chain recombines TRBV7-2 with TRBJ2-7; possible D gene TRBD1, 5 bases. The germline CDR1 and CDR2 sequences are SGHTA and FQGNSA. Trimming shortened V by 6 bases and J by 6 bases, and 18 bases separated the two germline ends. The CDR3 covers 14 residues. The CDR3 DNA reads TGTGCCAGCAGGCCCCCCCGACCCAGGGTCGAGCAGTACTTC. This sequence encodes CASRPPRPRVEQYF.

The chain combines TRBV5-4 with TRBJ1-4, with D possibly matching TRBD1 (6 bases). The length of the CDR3 is 16 residues. V was trimmed by 2 bases and J by 8 bases, leaving 19 bases between them. Per germline, CDR1 SGHNT and CDR2 YYREEE (reference sequence). Here the CDR3 DNA reads TGTGCCAGCAGCTTAATGGTCGGGGGGCGACCCGAAAAACTGTTTTTT. It is translated as CASSLMVGGRPEKLFF.

The rearrangement joins TRBV3-1 (or the pseudogene TRBV3-2) to TRBJ2-7, with 9 bases that match TRBD1. J lost 6 bases, V lost 3 bases, and 15 bases had no gene match. The CDR3 has 17 amino acids. CDR1 is LGHDT, CDR2 YNNKEL, per germline (reference sequence). Written as DNA, the CDR3 is TGTGCCAGCAGCCACCCGGGACAGGGTGGAGGGTTGGGCGAGCAGTACTTC. It yields the protein CASSHPGQGGGLGEQYF.

The rearrangement links TRBV6-5 to TRBJ1-5; TRBD1 matches at 9 bases. Per germline, CDR1 MNHEY and CDR2 SVGAGI. V was clipped by 5 bases and J by 6 bases; unmatched bases: 8. This CDR3 has 15 residues. The CDR3: CASSTTGGRSQPQHF. CDR3 in DNA: TGTGCCAGCAGTACAACAGGGGGCCGGAGTCAGCCCCAGCATTTT.

The chain couples TRBV9 to TRBJ2-2, with 8 nucleotides matching TRBD2. Germline values: CDR1 SGDLS, CDR2 YYNGEE. The ends lost 4 bases at V and 1 base at J; junction bases unmatched: 3. The CDR3 is 15 residues long. The CDR3 DNA follows: TGTGCCAGCAGCCCCGGGGGGGGGAACACCGGGGAGCTGTTTTTT. Residues: CASSPGGGNTGELFF.

The genes are TRBV6-2 or TRBV6-3 and TRBJ1-1; 8 bases match TRBD1. CDR3 length: 15 amino acids. V lost 1 base, J lost 0 bases, and 1 base stayed unmatched. The germline V gene has CDR1 MNHEY and CDR2 SVGEGT. Here the CDR3 DNA reads TGTGCCAGCAGTTACTTGGACAGGGTGAACACTGAAGCTTTCTTT. Its translation is CASSYLDRVNTEAFF.

CDR3 amino acids: CASSVTLDRGDRPQHF. CDR3 in DNA: TGTGCCAGCAGTGTAACCCTGGACAGAGGGGACCGGCCCCAGCATTTT. The V gene is TRBV6-1, the J gene TRBJ1-5, with TRBD1 as a possible D gene (6 bases). The length of the CDR3 is 16 residues. The V and J ends lost 4 bases and 9 bases respectively, with 22 bases between them. CDR1 and CDR2 from the germline V gene are MNHNS and SASEGT.

The CDR3 region is CASIPGQLNEQFF. The CDR3 bases are TGTGCCAGCATCCCGGGACAACTCAATGAGCAGTTCTTC. This chain joins TRBV18 and TRBJ2-1; a possible D gene is TRBD1 (6 bases). The CDR3 has 13 residues. CDR1 and CDR2 (germline): KGHSH, LQKENI. V lost 8 bases and J 6 bases, leaving 14 bases between the germline ends.

This chain uses TRBV6-2 or TRBV6-3 with TRBJ1-1, with D possibly TRBD1 on 5 matching bases. Trimming cost V 0 bases and J 3 bases, with 8 bases left between them. The CDR3 is made up of 14 amino acids. CDR1 MNHEY and CDR2 SVGEGT come from the germline V gene. CDR3 sequence: CASSYSQGDTEAFF. The CDR3 coding sequence is TGTGCCAGCAGTTACTCTCAAGGGGACACTGAAGCTTTCTTT.

The chain recombines TRBV27 with TRBJ1-1, with a possible D match to TRBD1 (6 bases). The CDR3 is made up of 13 amino acids. Trimming cost V 0 bases and J 5 bases, with 7 bases left between them. CDR1 is MNHEY, CDR2 SMNVEV, per germline (reference sequence). CDR3 DNA: TGTGCCAGCAGTTTATCGACAGGTACTGAAGCTTTCTTT. Its protein product is CASSLSTGTEAFF.

The rearrangement uses TRBV5-1 and TRBJ2-3; the match to TRBD2 covers 7 bases. After removal of 5 bases from V and 3 bases from J, the junction contained 15 bases not matched to a gene. This CDR3 contains 17 residues. Germline lookup yields CDR1 SGHRS and CDR2 YFSETQ. CDR3: CASSPTLMGGGTDTQYF. CDR3 nucleotide sequence: TGCGCCAGCAGTCCAACCCTTATGGGGGGGGGAACAGATACGCAGTATTTT.

This chain connects TRBV2 to TRBJ1-1, with D tentatively TRBD1 (5 bases). CDR1 is SNHLY, CDR2 FYNNEI, per germline. The CDR3 length is 15 residues. The V end was cut by 5 bases, the J end by 2 bases, with 15 bases between. CDR3 sequence (DNA): TGTGCCAGCAGTCGGTGGGCGGGGGGAAACACTGAAGCTTTCTTT. Its protein is CASSRWAGGNTEAFF.

This clone appeared a few times. The V and J genes are TRBV11-2 and TRBJ1-3, with 7 bases identical to TRBD1. This CDR3 has 15 residues. Germline loops: CDR1 SGHAT, CDR2 FQNNGV. The ends lost 5 bases at V and 2 bases at J; junction bases unmatched: 6. The CDR3 protein is CASSPLTGPGNTIYF. CDR3 bases: TGTGCCAGCAGCCCCCTGACAGGGCCTGGAAACACCATATATTTT.

The rearrangement links TRBV5-5 to TRBJ2-7; no clear D gene. Trimming removed 4 bases from V and 2 bases from J, with 22 bases in between. Germline CDR1 reads SGHKS; CDR2 reads YYEKEE (reference sequence). The CDR3 loop spans 17 amino acids. CDR3 nucleotide sequence: TGTGCCAGCAGCCTCGGGTTGTCCTCGGGTTCAACCTACGAGCAGTACTTC. Its translation: CASSLGLSSGSTYEQYF.

This chain links TRBV21-1 with TRBJ2-7; TRBD1, the table's D call, lacks a check against the DNA. TRBV21-1 is flagged as a pseudogene. The CDR3 spans 13 residues. The CDR3 spells CASSKGSSYEQYF. The CDR3 DNA follows: TGTGCCAGCAGCAAGGGCAGTAGCTACGAGCAGTACTTC.

This clone has only a few counts. The chain uses TRBV19 and TRBJ1-4; D remains unclear. The CDR3 spans 13 residues. In germline, CDR1 is LNHDA, CDR2 SQIVND (reference sequence). The V end lost 5 bases, the J end lost 4 bases, and 8 bases lay between the germline ends. Here the CDR3 DNA reads TGTGCCAGTAGTTGGCAGGTTAATGAAAAACTGTTTTTT. Translating gives CASSWQVNEKLFF.

The CDR3 sequence is CASSERYGYTF. The CDR3 DNA reads TGTGCCAGCAGTGAGAGATATGGCTACACCTTC. V and J are TRBV6-1 and TRBJ1-2; the D is unclear. V was shortened by 3 bases and J by 5 bases, with 4 bases between the two germline ends. Germline values: CDR1 MNHNS, CDR2 SASEGT. The CDR3 totals 11 residues.